The 26 T cell receptor beta chains reported below all come from one sample, sequenced in a study of response to subunit inactivated influenza vaccine. TCRdb re-analysed the RT-PCR reads in MiXCR, keeping a single row per CDR3 protein. The profile covers roughly 570,000 distinct CDR3 sequences, with under 15% appearing a single time and less than 15% taken by the ten largest. This specimen was PBMCs from blood, taken roughly 46 days after vaccination. The receptor source for this set is a man aged 50 or older who received an inactivated influenza vaccine.

The sample holds a few counts of this clonotype. This chain links TRBV20-1 with TRBJ2-7, with a tentative D call TRBD2 (6 bases). Trimming took 8 bases from V and 3 from J, leaving 11 bases between them. The germline CDR1 and CDR2 sequences are DFQATT and SNEGSKA (reference sequence). The CDR3 is 11 amino acids. The CDR3 loop reads CSPGALYEQYF. CDR3 sequence (DNA): TGCAGTCCGGGAGCCCTCTACGAGCAGTACTTC.

This clonotype was seen many times. The gene calls are TRBV29-1 and TRBJ2-1; possibly TRBD2 for D (6 bases). The V end was cut by 7 bases, the J end by 6 bases, with 13 bases between. The germline V gene encodes CDR1 SQVTM and CDR2 ANQGSEA. The CDR3 contains 12 residues. The CDR3, as DNA: TGCAGCGCCAGACTAGTGGGCAATGAGCAGTTCTTC. Encoded protein: CSARLVGNEQFF.

This clonotype has a handful of counts. The genes are TRBV10-3 and TRBJ2-1; 9 bases fit TRBD2. The CDR3 is 12 amino acids. The J segment lost 9 bases and the V segment lost 6 bases, leaving 3 bases of the junction unmatched. CDR1 ENHRY and CDR2 SYGVKD come from the germline V gene. The chain's CDR3 is CAIRGAGGEQFF. The CDR3 DNA reads TGTGCCATCAGGGGAGCGGGAGGTGAGCAGTTCTTC.

This clonotype was found many times. The chain uses TRBV29-1 and TRBJ2-1, with TRBD1 matching over 11 bases. CDR3 length equals 14 residues. CDR1 and CDR2 from the germline V gene are SQVTM and ANQGSEA. The V gene end was trimmed by 3 bases and the J gene end by 8 bases; junction bases not matched to a gene: 6. The CDR3 protein is CSVEGQGVLYEQFF. CDR3 coding DNA: TGCAGCGTTGAGGGACAGGGGGTTCTTTATGAGCAGTTCTTC.

The rearrangement joins TRBV9 to TRBJ2-3; D remains unclear. The length of the CDR3 is 14 residues. The V and J ends lost 1 base and 5 bases respectively, with 11 bases between them. Germline V gene sequence: CDR1 SGDLS, CDR2 YYNGEE. The CDR3 region is CASSVSTAQDTQYF. The CDR3 DNA reads TGTGCCAGCAGCGTATCAACAGCTCAAGATACGCAGTATTTT. Drawing the rest from reference TRBV9 and TRBJ2-3, the complete variable domain is DSGVTQTPKHLITATGQRVTLRCSPRSGDLSVYWYQQSLDQGLQFLIQYYNGEERAKGNILERFSAQQFPDLHSELNLSSLELGDSALYFCASSVSTAQDTQYFGPGTRLTVL.

This rearrangement joins TRBV6-1 to TRBJ2-7; the match to TRBD2 covers 9 bases. Germline lookup yields CDR1 MNHNS and CDR2 SASEGT. Germline trimming cut 2 bases from V and 0 bases from J; bases unmatched to any gene: 5. This CDR3 is 16 amino acids long. The CDR3 here is CASSEIAGATSYEQYF. CDR3 DNA: TGTGCCAGCAGTGAAATAGCGGGGGCCACCTCCTACGAGCAGTACTTC.

The chain is built from TRBV14 and TRBJ2-7; D gene ambiguous. The CDR3 is made up of 14 amino acids. Trimming took 4 bases from V and 6 from J, leaving 16 bases between them. The germline CDR1 and CDR2 sequences are SGHDN and FVKESK. CDR3 in amino acids: CASSPLGKGREQYF. As DNA, the CDR3 is TGTGCCAGCAGCCCACTGGGAAAAGGGCGCGAGCAGTACTTC.

Comment on this clonotype: A clone one base away is much larger, so this may be a read error. The V gene is TRBV29-1, the J gene TRBJ2-7; the match to TRBD1 covers 7 bases. The CDR3 has 14 amino acids. Germline V gene lookup returns CDR1 SQVTM and CDR2 ANQGSEA. V shed 6 bases, J shed 0 bases, and the junction held 8 bases outside the gene matches. CDR3: CSVTQGVNSYEQYF. The DNA for the CDR3 is TGCAGCGTGACCCAGGGGGTCAACTCCTACGAGCAGTACTTC.

This rearrangement joins TRBV7-2 to TRBJ2-5; weak D call: TRBD1 (5 bases). The V end lost 1 base, the J end lost 10 bases, and 16 bases lay between the germline ends. Per the germline V gene, CDR1 is SGHTA and CDR2 is FQGNSA. This CDR3 has 14 amino acids. CDR3 protein: CASSLGLAGWNQYF. CDR3 DNA sequence: TGTGCCAGCAGCTTAGGGTTGGCAGGGTGGAACCAGTACTTC.

The V call is TRBV6-6, the J call TRBJ2-5; D gene uncertain. V lost 1 base and J 5 bases, leaving 5 bases between the germline ends. CDR3 length: 12 amino acids. Germline CDR1 MNHNY, CDR2 SVGAGI (reference sequence). For the CDR3, the DNA is TGTGCCAGCAGTTACTTAATGGAGACCCAGTACTTC. Translation gives CASSYLMETQYF.

The gene calls are TRBV20-1 and TRBJ2-2, with no clear D. Trimming shortened V by 8 bases and J by 0 bases, and 7 bases separated the two germline ends. The CDR3 sequence is 12 residues long. Germline CDR1 DFQATT, CDR2 SNEGSKA (reference sequence). CDR3 bases: TGCAGTCCCAAAACGAACACCGGGGAGCTGTTTTTT. Protein sequence: CSPKTNTGELFF.

Only a few counts were recorded for this clonotype. The chain is built from TRBV5-6 and TRBJ2-7; a weak D match, TRBD1 (7 bases). The ends were cut back, 4 bases at V and 6 bases at J, with 20 bases in the middle. The CDR3 is 15 amino acids. Per germline, CDR1 SGHDT and CDR2 YYEEEE. CDR3 protein: CASSRGTARPFEQYF. The CDR3 DNA reads as TGTGCCAGCAGCCGGGGGACAGCCCGCCCCTTCGAGCAGTACTTC.

This sequence joins TRBV28 and TRBJ2-7, with 7 bases identical to TRBD1. CDR1 is MDHEN and CDR2 is SYDVKM in the germline V gene. The CDR3 length is 13 residues. V gave up 10 bases and J gave up 9 bases; unmatched junction bases: 15. This chain's CDR3 is CATTQGETPGQYF. The CDR3 region has the DNA TGTGCCACTACCCAGGGGGAGACCCCTGGGCAGTACTTC.

The V gene is TRBV28, the J gene TRBJ1-5; D is ambiguous. V lost 6 bases, J lost 9 bases, and 12 bases lay in between. Germline V CDR1 and CDR2: MDHEN, SYDVKM. This CDR3 is 12 amino acids long. CDR3 protein: CASRDLSLPQHF. The CDR3 DNA reads TGTGCCAGCAGGGACTTGAGTTTGCCCCAGCATTTT.

V and J are TRBV12-3 or TRBV12-4 and TRBJ2-4, with TRBD1 identical over 8 bases. The trim removed 5 bases at V and 3 bases at J, leaving 6 bases unmatched. The CDR3 consists of 15 residues. This CDR3 is CASSQGAGGKNIQYF. In DNA form, the CDR3 reads TGTGCCAGCAGTCAGGGGGCTGGCGGCAAAAACATTCAGTACTTC.

This chain uses TRBV11-3 with TRBJ2-5; 8 bases agree with TRBD2. V gave up 5 bases and J gave up 2 bases; unmatched junction bases: 7. The germline V gene has CDR1 SGHNT and CDR2 YENEEA. This CDR3 region has 15 residues. For the CDR3, the DNA is TGTGCCAGCAGCCCGGGGGCGGGGGGTCAAGAGACCCAGTACTTC. Translated: CASSPGAGGQETQYF.

The rearrangement joins TRBV14 to TRBJ2-4; 11 bases fit TRBD2. Trimming removed 1 base from V and 2 bases from J; junction bases left unmatched: 4. Germline CDR1 and CDR2: SGHDN and FVKESK. CDR3 length: 17 residues. The CDR3 here is CASSQGGLAGPKNIQYF. As DNA, the CDR3 is TGTGCCAGCAGCCAAGGCGGACTAGCGGGTCCCAAAAACATTCAGTACTTC.

The chain employs TRBV4-1 and TRBJ2-7, with TRBD1 matching over 8 bases. Germline trimming cut 1 base from V and 3 bases from J; bases unmatched to any gene: 5. The CDR3 has 15 amino acids. Per germline, CDR1 MGHRA and CDR2 YSYEKL. The CDR3: CASSQAPGQVYEQYF. In DNA, the CDR3 is TGCGCCAGCAGCCAAGCCCCGGGACAGGTCTACGAGCAGTACTTC.

This clonotype was observed a handful of times. The chain uses TRBV12-3 or TRBV12-4 and TRBJ1-1; no clear D gene. This CDR3 has 13 amino acids. The ends were cut back, 5 bases at V and 5 bases at J, with 12 bases in the middle. CDR3 in DNA: TGTGCCAGCAGTCCCCGGCGGGTTACTGAAGCTTTCTTT. As protein: CASSPRRVTEAFF.

This clonotype was detected a few times. J is TRBJ2-1 and V is TRBV24-1; D is ambiguous. The CDR3 totals 13 residues. V dropped 4 bases and J dropped 4 bases, with 7 bases sitting between them. The germline V gene has CDR1 KGHDR and CDR2 SFDVKD. The CDR3 region has the DNA TGTGCCACCAGTGAGGCATTTTACAATGAGCAGTTCTTC. It encodes CATSEAFYNEQFF.

The V gene is TRBV21-1, the J gene TRBJ1-2; the D call TRBD1 from the table was never checked on the DNA. TRBV21-1 is noted as a pseudogene. This CDR3 is 14 amino acids long. Here the CDR3 reads CASPGTPTGYGYTF. As DNA, the CDR3 is TGTGCCAGCCCCGGCACGCCTACAGGGTATGGCTACACCTTC.

CDR3 nucleotide sequence: TGTGCCAGCAGGTTACTAGCGGCCCAAGAGACCCAGTACTTC. As protein: CASRLLAAQETQYF. The chain joins TRBV6-5 to TRBJ2-5, with 8 positions matching TRBD2. The J segment lost 1 base and the V segment lost 6 bases, leaving 4 bases of the junction unmatched. This CDR3 has 14 amino acids. CDR1 is MNHEY, CDR2 SVGAGI, per germline.

This clonotype has a count of ten or more. This sequence joins TRBV20-1 and TRBJ1-5; D not certain. Trimming removed 5 bases from V and 7 bases from J, with 15 bases in between. The CDR3 contains 13 residues. Germline CDR1 and CDR2: DFQATT and SNEGSKA (reference sequence). CDR3 residues: CSAVWGLGQPQHF. The CDR3 DNA reads TGCAGTGCTGTGTGGGGATTGGGGCAGCCCCAGCATTTT.

The gene calls are TRBV7-9 and TRBJ1-1; a possible D gene is TRBD1 (5 bases). The length of the CDR3 is 16 residues. Germline lookup yields CDR1 SEHNR and CDR2 FQNEAQ (reference sequence). The V end was cut by 2 bases, the J end by 1 base, with 14 bases between. In DNA form, the CDR3 reads TGTGCCAGCAGCTTAAACGGGGGACGTAAGAACACTGAAGCTTTCTTT. Protein sequence: CASSLNGGRKNTEAFF. Full variable domain (missing parts from reference TRBV7-9 and TRBJ1-1): DTGVSQNPRHKITKRGQNVTFRCDPISEHNRLYWYRQTLGQGPEFLTYFQNEAQLEKSRLLSDRFSAERPKGSFSTLEIQRTEQGDSAMYLCASSLNGGRKNTEAFFGQGTRLTVV.

The chain carries TRBV20-1 and TRBJ2-1; 13 nucleotides align to TRBD2. CDR1 and CDR2 from the germline V gene are DFQATT and SNEGSKA (reference sequence). The CDR3 extends over 17 amino acids. Trimming took 6 bases from V and 0 from J; bases not matched to a gene: 8. The DNA for the CDR3 is TGCAGTGCACTCGGGACTAGCGGGGCAAGCTCCTACAATGAGCAGTTCTTC. This sequence encodes CSALGTSGASSYNEQFF.

The table lists this clonotype with a few counts. The J gene is TRBJ2-7, the V gene TRBV20-1; 10 bases agree with TRBD2. The CDR3 has 15 residues. CDR1 and CDR2 from the germline V gene are DFQATT and SNEGSKA (reference sequence). V shed 3 bases and J 4 bases; nucleotides not matched to a gene: 9. Here the CDR3 reads CSARNVAGGSYEQYF. In nucleotides, the CDR3 is TGCAGTGCTAGGAATGTAGCGGGGGGTTCTTACGAGCAGTACTTC.